A selection of T cell receptor beta chains follows, all from one sample in a study of T cell changes during pregnancy in multiple sclerosis. Libraries were prepared by immunoSEQ multiplex PCR; TCRdb keeps only in-frame clonotypes and omits some of them. The repertoire holds under 50,000 clones, with under 90% as singletons. Sequencing was performed on peripheral blood, taken in the first trimester of pregnancy. The source is a female donor in good health, enrolled as a control in a pregnancy study. Both conserved end residues are part of each CDR3. The order of the fields is J gene, V gene, clone size, D gene, CDR3 DNA, CDR3 protein. D genes are given only for firm matches. A clone size is listed for some rows: how often the clone was seen (once, few, many), or a class if it is expanded.

>TRBJ1-5|TRBV6-4|.|TRBD1
TGTGCCAGCAGTGAGCAGGGGGCGGGACAGCCCCAGCATTTT
CASSEQGAGQPQHF
>TRBJ2-1|TRBV19|few|TRBD2
TGTGCCAGTAGTGTAGCGGGAAATTCCTACAATGAGCAGTTCTTC
CASSVAGNSYNEQFF
>TRBJ2-4|TRBV2|.|TRBD1
TGTGCCAGCAGTCTCCGACAGGGAGAAATGTCCAAAAACATTCAGTACTTC
CASSLRQGEMSKNIQYF
>TRBJ2-5|TRBV7-8|.|TRBD2
TGTGCCAGCAGCCCTGGACTAGCGGACCAAGAGACCCAGTACTTC
CASSPGLADQETQYF
>TRBJ2-6|TRBV5-4|.|.
TGTGCCAGCAGCTTGTTGCGGACTGGGGCCAACGTCCTGACTTTC
CASSLLRTGANVLTF
>TRBJ1-3|TRBV5-4|.|TRBD1
TGTGCCAGCAGCTTGGGTCCGGGACAGGGGACCAAAACCATATATTTT
CASSLGPGQGTKTIYF
>TRBJ2-5|TRBV6-1|.|TRBD2
TGTGCCAGCAGTGAACCCCAAAGACTAGCGGGGGCCCAAGAGACCCAGTACTTC
CASSEPQRLAGAQETQYF
>TRBJ1-3|TRBV9|.|TRBD1
TGTGCCAGCAGCGAGGGGGACAGGGTATTTGGAAACACCATATATTTT
CASSEGDRVFGNTIYF
>TRBJ1-4|TRBV7-9|.|TRBD1
TGTGCCAGCAGGACAGGGGGCTATGAAAAACTGTTTTTT
CASRTGGYEKLFF
>TRBJ1-4|TRBV10-3|.|.
TGTGCCGTGGGGGCAGGGGTAGAGGAAAAACTGTTTTTT
CAVGAGVEEKLFF
>TRBJ2-2|TRBV15|many|TRBD2
TGTGCCACCAGCAGAGATGCGGGGGGGCCCGGGGAGCTGTTTTTT
CATSRDAGGPGELFF
>TRBJ2-5|TRBV30|.|TRBD1
TGTGCCTGGAAGAATAAGGACTTCCGGACAGGGGTTGGGCAAGAGACCCAGTACTTC
CAWKNKDFRTGVGQETQYF
>TRBJ2-1|TRBV7-6|.|TRBD2
TGTGCCAGCAGCTTAGTAGCCCCCCAGCGGGGAGCAGGGAATGAGCAGTTCTTC
CASSLVAPQRGAGNEQFF
>TRBJ2-1|TRBV11-2|.|TRBD2
TGTGCCAGCAGCCGCAGGACTAGCGGGGCCGTCTACAATGAGCAGTTCTTC
CASSRRTSGAVYNEQFF
>TRBJ1-1|TRBV28|.|.
TGTGCCAGCGGGACTGACGACATGGGAAACACTGAAGCTTTCTTT
CASGTDDMGNTEAFF
>TRBJ1-5|TRBV2|once|.
TGTGCCAGCAGTGTTGATACCGGGCCCCAGCATTTT
CASSVDTGPQHF
>TRBJ2-5|TRBV9|.|TRBD2
TGTGCCAGCAGCGTTAGCGGGAGACGTGAAGATGGGGAGACCCAGTACTTC
CASSVSGRREDGETQYF
>TRBJ1-1|TRBV19|.|.
TGTGCCAGTAGTATCGTGAGGAACACTGAAGCTTTCTTT
CASSIVRNTEAFF
>TRBJ2-5|TRBV30|.|TRBD1
TGTGCCTGGAGCTACTACAGGGGTGGGGAGACCCAGTACTTC
CAWSYYRGGETQYF
>TRBJ2-7|TRBV11-2|few|TRBD1
TGTGCCAGCAGCCTGGGACAGGGAGGGGTAGCATCATACGAGCAGTACTTC
CASSLGQGGVASYEQYF
>TRBJ1-4|TRBV14|.|.
TGTGCCAGCAGCCAAGGAGGGATTGAAAAACTGTTTTTT
CASSQGGIEKLFF
>TRBJ1-4|TRBV30|.|TRBD1
TGTGCCTGGTCAGATGGACAGGGTTATGAAAAACTGTTTTTT
CAWSDGQGYEKLFF
>TRBJ2-5|TRBV5-1|.|TRBD2
TGCGCCAGCAGCATGGGGAGCGGGGTTGAGACCCAGTACTTC
CASSMGSGVETQYF
>TRBJ2-5|TRBV7-6|.|.
TGTGCCAGCAGCTTAGTCCCCGGGGAGACCCAGTACTTC
CASSLVPGETQYF
>TRBJ2-1|TRBV7-9|once|TRBD2
TGTGCCAGCAGCTTAGCGCATCTTGCGGGAGCGGTCAACAATGAGCAGTTCTTC
CASSLAHLAGAVNNEQFF
>TRBJ2-5|TRBV7-2|.|.
TGTGCCAGCAGCCCTCACCAGTACCAAGAGACCCAGTACTTC
CASSPHQYQETQYF
>TRBJ2-3|TRBV7-2|.|TRBD2
TGTGCCAGCAGCTCCAGGACTAGCGGGTCTATATATACGCAGTATTTT
CASSSRTSGSIYTQYF
>TRBJ2-2|TRBV18|.|TRBD1
TGTGCCAGCTCACCCCCGGGACAGGGGACGAACACCGGGGAGCTGTTTTTT
CASSPPGQGTNTGELFF
>TRBJ2-7|TRBV6-1|.|TRBD2
TGTGCCAGCAGGCGAGTAGCGGGGGGGCCTTACGAGCAGTACTTC
CASRRVAGGPYEQYF
>TRBJ2-3|TRBV19|.|TRBD1
TGTGCCAGTAGTATCCTCACAGGGGTCTACACAGATACGCAGTATTTT
CASSILTGVYTDTQYF
>TRBJ1-1|TRBV11-2|.|TRBD1
TGTGCCAGCAGCAAAACAGGGGCCACTGAAGCTTTCTTT
CASSKTGATEAFF
>TRBJ1-4|TRBV11-1|.|TRBD1
TGTGCCAGCAGCCTAAGGGACAGAGAAAATGAAAAACTGTTTTTT
CASSLRDRENEKLFF
>TRBJ2-5|TRBV5-4|.|TRBD2
TGTGCCAGCAGCAGCGGGGGGACTAGCGGGGGGCCACAAGAGACCCAGTACTTC
CASSSGGTSGGPQETQYF
>TRBJ2-1|TRBV16|.|TRBD2
TGTGCCAGCAGCCAGGTAGCGGGAGGCGGTGAGCAGTTCTTC
CASSQVAGGGEQFF
>TRBJ2-7|TRBV5-5|.|TRBD1
TGTGCCAGCAGCTCCCACAGGGGTGGGCTCTACGAGCAGTACTTC
CASSSHRGGLYEQYF
>TRBJ2-5|TRBV5-6|.|.
TGTGCCAGCAGCTACGGGGTCGGTGCAGGGGAAGAGACCCAGTACTTC
CASSYGVGAGEETQYF
>TRBJ2-1|TRBV5-1|.|TRBD2
TGCGCCAGCAGCTTGGCCACTAGCGGATACAATGAGCAGTTCTTC
CASSLATSGYNEQFF
>TRBJ1-4|TRBV28|.|TRBD1
TGTGCCAGCAGTTTAACCCCATGGGGGACAGGGGTAGGAAAAAAACTGTTTTTT
CASSLTPWGTGVGKKLFF
>TRBJ2-3|TRBV28|.|TRBD2
TGTGCCAGCAGTTCCCGTATAGCGGGAGGCACAGATACGCAGTATTTT
CASSSRIAGGTDTQYF
>TRBJ1-2|TRBV28|.|.
TGTGTAACAGGGTTTGCCTATGGCTACACCTTC
CVTGFAYGYTF
>TRBJ1-4|TRBV12-2|.|.
TGTGCAAGTCGCACCCGGGACAGATCGGACAAACTGTTTTTT
CASRTRDRSDKLFF
>TRBJ2-1|TRBV7-8|.|TRBD2
TGTGCCAGCAGCTCAGGGCTGTCACCGGGACTAGCCTACAATGAGCAGTTCTTC
CASSSGLSPGLAYNEQFF
>TRBJ1-2|TRBV5-6|.|TRBD1
TGTGCCAGCAGCTCATACGACAGGGGGGCCTATGGCTACACCTTC
CASSSYDRGAYGYTF
>TRBJ2-3|TRBV9|.|TRBD2
TGTGCCAGCACCCGGGACTACAGTACTTATACGCAGTATTTT
CASTRDYSTYTQYF
>TRBJ2-4|TRBV10-3|.|TRBD2
TGTGCCATCAGCGATGGGACTAGCGGAAACATTCAGTACTTC
CAISDGTSGNIQYF
>TRBJ1-2|TRBV6-5|.|.
TGTGCCAGCAGAGCAGGGGTGCTCTATGGCTACACCTTC
CASRAGVLYGYTF
>TRBJ2-1|TRBV19|.|TRBD2
TGTGCCAGTAGTTCCCCAGGGCGGGAGGGCCGAAATGAGCAGTTCTTC
CASSSPGREGRNEQFF